There are a few counts of the clone carrying this T cell receptor (beta chain). Its antigen is still unknown. This CDR3 region has 14 residues. Trimming removed 0 bases from V and 3 bases from J, with 7 bases in between. The V gene's germline CDR1 is SGHAT and CDR2 FQNNGV. The sample originates from a study of post-analysis software for immune sequencing data. At the level of the study: The courses of disease that were included comprised relapsing-remitting, secondary progressive and progressive-relapsing multiple sclerosis.

cDNA libraries of TCR beta carried unique molecular identifiers. TCRdb reanalysed the PCR reads using MiXCR and keeps one entry per CDR3 protein. The sample includes 600,000 to 700,000 distinct CDR3 sequences, 59% of them seen just once. Study results and caveats: Among roughly 5 TRBV segments more frequent in patients than controls were TRBV5-6, TRBV5-1 and TRBV20-1.

This clonotype was sampled from a girl between 2 and 10 years old with multiple sclerosis. The J gene is TRBJ2-3, the V gene TRBV11-2; D is undetermined. The sequenced material came from blood. The CDR3 region has the DNA TGTGCCAGCAGCTTAGATGGGTTTACAGATACGCAGTATTTT. Amino acids: CASSLDGFTDTQYF.